A single sample is the source of the 12 T cell receptor beta chains below, sequenced in a study of TIL therapy for anti-PD-1-resistant metastatic lung cancer. The time point here: pre-treatment sample, taken before nivolumab and TIL therapy. Tumor tissue came from excised metastases, mostly pleural nodules or supraclavicular lymph nodes. Sequencing used immunoSEQ v3. Clones were read by immunoSEQ multiplex PCR, and TCRdb kept only the in-frame ones, dropping some. The repertoire consists of several thousand clones, with around three quarters occurring once and the leading ten covering 11%. The source was tumor tissue, collected at baseline. All receptors derive from a person aged 30 to 80 with non-small cell lung cancer.

This clone was counted a few times. This chain uses TRBV6-4 with TRBJ2-2; no firm D call. V was cut by 2 bases and J by 8 bases, with 9 bases left in between. The CDR3 is made up of 13 amino acids. Per the germline V gene, CDR1 is MRHNA and CDR2 is SNTAGT. The CDR3 protein is CASSDQETGELFF. CDR3 sequence (DNA): TGTGCCAGCAGTGACCAGGAGACGGGGGAGCTGTTTTTT.

The chain carries TRBV7-2 and TRBJ2-5; maybe TRBD1 (5 bases). Trimming removed 2 bases at V and 5 bases at J, with 15 bases between. This CDR3 region has 15 residues. Germline assignment: CDR1 SGHTA and CDR2 FQGNSA. The CDR3 reads CASSLYGATGETQYF. CDR3 sequence (DNA): TGTGCCAGCAGCTTATATGGGGCGACCGGGGAGACCCAGTACTTC.

This clone was seen a handful of times. The rearrangement joins TRBV27 to TRBJ2-3, with TRBD2 matching over 8 bases. Germline lookup yields CDR1 MNHEY and CDR2 SMNVEV (reference sequence). V gave up 1 base and J gave up 5 bases; unmatched junction bases: 8. The CDR3 is made up of 16 amino acids. The CDR3 loop is CASSLYSSGRGDTQYF. DNA of the CDR3: TGTGCCAGCAGTTTATACTCAAGCGGGAGAGGAGATACGCAGTATTTT.

V usage is TRBV5-6 and J usage is TRBJ2-7, with 7 positions matching TRBD1. The CDR3 is 13 amino acids. Germline V gives CDR1 SGHDT, CDR2 YYEEEE. The trim removed 2 bases at V and 4 bases at J, leaving 3 bases unmatched. CDR3 coding DNA: TGTGCCAGCAGCTTCGGGACAGATTACGAGCAGTACTTC. Residues: CASSFGTDYEQYF.

The genes are TRBV29-1 and TRBJ2-1; 8 bases align to TRBD1. Germline CDR1 SQVTM, CDR2 ANQGSEA. This CDR3 is built from 16 residues. With 0 bases clipped from V and 4 bases from J, the junction kept 8 bases outside the gene matches. CDR3 amino acids: CSVEDVSGTGYNEQFF. Written as DNA, the CDR3 is TGCAGCGTTGAAGATGTGTCCGGGACAGGATACAATGAGCAGTTCTTC.

This chain connects TRBV30 to TRBJ1-3; D gene unclear. CDR3 length: 14 residues. Germline assignment: CDR1 GTSNPN and CDR2 SVGIG (reference sequence). The V end lost 0 bases, the J end lost 0 bases, and 6 bases lay between the germline ends. The CDR3 here is CAWSVERSGNTIYF. The DNA of the CDR3 is TGTGCCTGGAGTGTCGAGCGCTCTGGAAACACCATATATTTT.

V usage is TRBV7-8 and J usage is TRBJ1-2; TRBD1 aligns across 9 bases. Trimming removed 1 base from V and 8 bases from J; junction bases left unmatched: 11. The CDR3 has 16 amino acids. The V gene's germline CDR1 is SGHVS and CDR2 FQNEAQ. The DNA of the CDR3 is TGTGCCAGCAGCTTAGTCCGTCCCGGGACAGGGTACGGCTACACCTTC. This translates into CASSLVRPGTGYGYTF.

This chain connects TRBV7-3 to TRBJ2-2; 7 bases are shared with TRBD1. The CDR3 runs to 14 residues. The V segment lost 5 bases and the J segment 5 bases; nucleotides outside the gene matches: 5. Germline loops: CDR1 SGHTA, CDR2 FQGTGA. The CDR3 sequence: CASSQTGSTGELFF. In nucleotides, the CDR3 is TGTGCCAGCAGCCAGACAGGGTCTACCGGGGAGCTGTTTTTT.

This clone was seen more than once but under ten times. The chain employs TRBV10-2 and TRBJ2-7; D could derive from TRBD1 or TRBD2 (5 bases each). The V end was cut by 6 bases, the J end by 7 bases, with 16 bases between. The CDR3 contains 13 residues. Germline CDR1 reads WSHSY; CDR2 reads SAAADI. The CDR3 reads CASSPGAAGEQYF. The DNA of the CDR3 is TGCGCCAGCAGCCCCGGGGCGGCGGGTGAGCAGTACTTC.

The rearrangement links TRBV7-6 to TRBJ1-1; D is possibly TRBD1 (6 bases). Germline-derived CDR1 and CDR2 are SGHVS and FNYEAQ. This CDR3 contains 15 residues. V was trimmed by 0 bases and J by 4 bases, leaving 12 bases between them. CDR3: CASSLAQGEVTEAFF. The CDR3 DNA reads as TGTGCCAGCAGCTTAGCACAGGGAGAAGTCACTGAAGCTTTCTTT. Drawing the rest from reference TRBV7-6 and TRBJ1-1, the complete variable domain is GAGVSQSPRYKVTKRGQDVALRCDPISGHVSLYWYRQALGQGPEFLTYFNYEAQQDKSGLPNDRFSAERPEGSISTLTIQRTEQRDSAMYRCASSLAQGEVTEAFFGQGTRLTVV.

This rearrangement joins TRBV19 to TRBJ2-5; a possible D gene is TRBD1 (6 bases). CDR3 length equals 15 residues. V shed 1 base and J shed 0 bases, with 9 bases lying between them. Germline V CDR1 and CDR2: LNHDA, SQIVND (reference sequence). The CDR3 sequence is CASSIVRGNQETQYF. As DNA, the CDR3 is TGTGCCAGTAGTATAGTCAGGGGCAACCAAGAGACCCAGTACTTC.

This chain links TRBV9 with TRBJ1-5; D is unresolved. V was cut by 0 bases and J by 5 bases, with 12 bases left in between. The CDR3 runs 15 residues. CDR1 and CDR2 (germline): SGDLS, YYNGEE. This chain's CDR3 is CASSVGGQRYQPQHF. In nucleotides, the CDR3 is TGTGCCAGCAGCGTAGGAGGGCAAAGGTATCAGCCCCAGCATTTT.